This T cell receptor (beta chain) was recovered during a study of control samples from healthy donors and cancer patients. Using immunoSEQ multiplex PCR, the repertoire was profiled, and TCRdb retains in-frame clones only, with some absent. The table lists around 19,000 clones, about four fifths of them singletons. The origin of this receptor is a man at least 80 years old with head and neck cancer. Sequenced sample: PBMCs.

The CDR3 nucleotides are TGTGCCAGCAGCTTCGGGACAGCCATAGGTTATAGCAATCAGCCCCAGCATTTT. It translates to CASSFGTAIGYSNQPQHF. The genes are TRBV5-5 and TRBJ1-5; 7 bases are a match to TRBD1. The length of the CDR3 is 18 residues. V dropped 2 bases and J dropped 0; count of bases not matched to a gene: 11. Germline lookup yields CDR1 SGHKS and CDR2 YYEKEE (reference sequence).